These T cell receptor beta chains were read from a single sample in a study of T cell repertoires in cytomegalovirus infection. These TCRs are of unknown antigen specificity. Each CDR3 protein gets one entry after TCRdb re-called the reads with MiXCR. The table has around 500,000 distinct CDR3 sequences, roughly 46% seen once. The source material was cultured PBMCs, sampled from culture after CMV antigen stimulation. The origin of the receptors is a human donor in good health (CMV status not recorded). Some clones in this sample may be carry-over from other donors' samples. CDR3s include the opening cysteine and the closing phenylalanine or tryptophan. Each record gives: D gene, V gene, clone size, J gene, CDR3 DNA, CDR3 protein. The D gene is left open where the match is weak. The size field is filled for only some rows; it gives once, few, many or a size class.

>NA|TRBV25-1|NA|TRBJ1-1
TGTGCCAGCACGGGGTACGAACACACTGAAGCTTTCTTT
CASTGYEHTEAFF
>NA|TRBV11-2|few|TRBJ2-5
TGTGCCAGCAGCTTCCGGGGGCAACTTACGGAGACCCAGTACTTC
CASSFRGQLTETQYF
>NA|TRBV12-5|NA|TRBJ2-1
TGTGCTAGTGGTCGTCCGGGACCCCCTGACAATGAGCAGTTCTTC
CASGRPGPPDNEQFF
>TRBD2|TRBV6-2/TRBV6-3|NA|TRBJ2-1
TGTGCCAGCAGCCCCCTTAGCGGGAGGAGCAACAATGAGCAGTTCTTC
CASSPLSGRSNNEQFF
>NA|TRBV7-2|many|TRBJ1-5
TGTGCCAGCAGCTTGGGACCGGGGATCGGGCAGCCCCAGCATTTT
CASSLGPGIGQPQHF
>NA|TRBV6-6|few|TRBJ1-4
TGTGCCAGCAGTTACAGGGAGGTTAAGGAAAAACTGTTTTTT
CASSYREVKEKLFF
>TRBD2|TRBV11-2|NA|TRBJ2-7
TGTGCCAGCAGCTTAGGAGCGGGAGTAATCCGCGAGCAGTACTTC
CASSLGAGVIREQYF
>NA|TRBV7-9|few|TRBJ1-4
TGTGCCAGCAGCGCACAGGGTCTAAATGAAAAACTGTTTTTT
CASSAQGLNEKLFF
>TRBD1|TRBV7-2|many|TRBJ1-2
TGTGCCAGCAGCCCCCGGACAGGGGCTAACTATGGCTACACCTTC
CASSPRTGANYGYTF
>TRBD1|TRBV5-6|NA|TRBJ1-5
TGTGCCAGCAGCTCCAGGGGGCGTCAGCCCCAGCATTTT
CASSSRGRQPQHF
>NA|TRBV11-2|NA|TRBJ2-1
TGTGCCAGCGCGCTAGCGAGGAATGAGCAGTTCTTC
CASALARNEQFF
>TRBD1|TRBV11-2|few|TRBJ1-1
TGTGCCAGCAGCCACCACAGGGGGCGACCAGGGGGAGAAGCTTTCTTT
CASSHHRGRPGGEAFF
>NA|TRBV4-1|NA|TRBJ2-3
TGCGCCAGCAGCCAAGGCACGGGAAGCACAGATACGCAGTATTTT
CASSQGTGSTDTQYF
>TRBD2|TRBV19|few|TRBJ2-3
TGTGCCAGTAGTATAGCGGATAGCGGGATTTGGGCAGATACGCAGTATTTT
CASSIADSGIWADTQYF
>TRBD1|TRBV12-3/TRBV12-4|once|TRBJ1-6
TGTGCCAGCAGTCGCTATCGACAGGGTGAAGTTTCACCCCTCCACTTT
CASSRYRQGEVSPLHF
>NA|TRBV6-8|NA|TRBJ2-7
TGTGCCAGCAGTGTGGTCCGCACCTACGAGCAGTACTTC
CASSVVRTYEQYF
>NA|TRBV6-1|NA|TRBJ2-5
TGTGCCAGCAGTGTGGGGTTGCCGGAGACCCAGTACTTC
CASSVGLPETQYF
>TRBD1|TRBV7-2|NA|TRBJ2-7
TGTGCCAGCAGCCCCGGGACAGGGATTCCCTACGAGCAGTACTTC
CASSPGTGIPYEQYF
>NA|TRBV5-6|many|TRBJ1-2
TGTGCCAGCAGCTTGTCGGTCAGGGTCTATGGCTACACCTTC
CASSLSVRVYGYTF
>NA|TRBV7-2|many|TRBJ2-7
TGTGCCAGCAGCTTAGACTTTTCCTACGAGCAGTACTTC
CASSLDFSYEQYF
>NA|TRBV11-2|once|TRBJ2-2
TGTGCCAGCAGCTTACGCGGGGGCTTGAACACCGGGGAGCTGTTTTTT
CASSLRGGLNTGELFF
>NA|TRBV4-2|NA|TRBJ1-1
TGTGCCAGCAGCCAAGATCTTAGGGGGGACACTGAAGCTTTCTTT
CASSQDLRGDTEAFF
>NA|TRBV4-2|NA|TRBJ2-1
TGTGCCAGCAGCCAGACTCCGGGGGAGTTGGAGTTCTTC
CASSQTPGELEFF
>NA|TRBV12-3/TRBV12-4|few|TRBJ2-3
TGTGCCAGCAGTGTCGGGGGTACCACAGATACGCAGTATTTT
CASSVGGTTDTQYF
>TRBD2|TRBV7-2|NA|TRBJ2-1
TGTGCCAGCAGCTTAGTGCGACTAGCGGGAGATGAGCAGTTCTTC
CASSLVRLAGDEQFF
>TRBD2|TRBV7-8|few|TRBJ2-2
TGTGCCAGCAGCTGGGGATGGACTAGCGGCACCGGGGAGCTGTTTTTT
CASSWGWTSGTGELFF
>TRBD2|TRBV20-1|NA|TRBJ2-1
TGCAGTGCGGTCAGCGGGAGGTATTCCTACAATGAGCAGTTCTTC
CSAVSGRYSYNEQFF
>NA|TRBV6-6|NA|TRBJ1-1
TGTGCCAGCAGTGGGACTCCTCTCGCTGAAGCTTTCTTT
CASSGTPLAEAFF
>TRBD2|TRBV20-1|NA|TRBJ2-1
TGCAGTGCTTCCCGCGGACTAGCGGGGGGAAATGAGCAGTTCTTC
CSASRGLAGGNEQFF
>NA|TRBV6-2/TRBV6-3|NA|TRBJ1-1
TGTGCCAGCAGGAGGGCATACACTGAAGCTTTCTTT
CASRRAYTEAFF
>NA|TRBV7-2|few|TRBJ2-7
TGTGCCAGCAGCTTAGGTTTCGGGGGGCAAGAGCAGTACTTC
CASSLGFGGQEQYF
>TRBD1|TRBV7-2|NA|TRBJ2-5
TGTGCCAGCAGCTGGACAGGGGTTGGGCAAGAGACCCAGTACTTC
CASSWTGVGQETQYF
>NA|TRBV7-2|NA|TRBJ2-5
TGTGCCAGCAGTTTACCCTCGTGGGGGCGGGAGGAGACCCAGTACTTC
CASSLPSWGREETQYF
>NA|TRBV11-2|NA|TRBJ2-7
TGTGCCAGCAGAAACGGATCCTACGAGCAGTACTTC
CASRNGSYEQYF
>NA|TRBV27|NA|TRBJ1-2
TGTGCCAGCACTCTAAGGCCAGGGGTCCACTATGGCTACACCTTC
CASTLRPGVHYGYTF
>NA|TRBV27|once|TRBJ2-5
TGTGCCAGCGCCCCCATCGGTGGGGCAAAAGAGACCCAGTGCTTC
CASAPIGGAKETQCF
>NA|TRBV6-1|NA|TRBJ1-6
TGTGCCAGCAGTGAATACAGGGTAGGCGATTCACCCCTCCACTTT
CASSEYRVGDSPLHF
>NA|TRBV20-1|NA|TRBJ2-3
TGCAGTGCTACACCACTCCCTGCGTTTAGCACAGATACGCAGTATTTT
CSATPLPAFSTDTQYF
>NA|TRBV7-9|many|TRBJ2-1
TGTGCCAGCAGCTCGCTTTTTACTCGGACAGCCTACAATGAGCAGTTCTTC
CASSSLFTRTAYNEQFF
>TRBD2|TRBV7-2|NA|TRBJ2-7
TGTGCCAGCAGCTTAAATAGCCCCATTGGGGGGGTGGACGAGCAGTACTTC
CASSLNSPIGGVDEQYF
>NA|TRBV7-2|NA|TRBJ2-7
TGTGCCAGCAGCCCTCAATCTTCCCCCGAGCAGTACTTC
CASSPQSSPEQYF
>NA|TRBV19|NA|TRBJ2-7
TGTGCCAGTAGAGGGTATTCTGGCGAGCAGTACTTC
CASRGYSGEQYF
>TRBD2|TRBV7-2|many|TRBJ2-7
TGTGCCAGCAGCTTTGTAAAAGCGGGAGGCTCCTACGAGCAGTACTTC
CASSFVKAGGSYEQYF
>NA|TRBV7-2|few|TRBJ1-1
TGTGCCAGCAGCTTAGAGGGAGGGGTCGGTGAAGCTTTCTTT
CASSLEGGVGEAFF
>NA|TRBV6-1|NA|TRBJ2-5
TGTGCTACGAAGAGGGGTTATTATCCCCTCTCCCCAGAGACCCAGTACTTC
CATKRGYYPLSPETQYF
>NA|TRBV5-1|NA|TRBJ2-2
TGCGCCAGCAGCCTGGACAATATGAACACCGGGGAGCTGTTTTTT
CASSLDNMNTGELFF
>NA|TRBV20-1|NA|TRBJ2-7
TGCAGTGCCGCGAAGACTAGTAATGACGAGCAGTACTTC
CSAAKTSNDEQYF
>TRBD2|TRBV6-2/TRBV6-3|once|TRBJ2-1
TGTGCCAGCACCCCTAGCGGGAGGGGGGTTGAGCAGTTCTTC
CASTPSGRGVEQFF
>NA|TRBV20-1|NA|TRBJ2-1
TGCAGTGCTATCCGAGGACCCCTTGCCTACAATGAGCAGTTCTTC
CSAIRGPLAYNEQFF